The source of this T cell receptor (beta chain) is a study of blood T cell repertoires in COVID-19. For the study at large: From the United States, Italy and Spain came samples of acute and convalescent COVID-19. The cDNA or gDNA used as material had been derived from T cells, B-cell-depleted T cells, or PBMCs.

Seattle patients were enrolled during active infection and followed longitudinally. The method was immunoSEQ multiplex PCR; TCRdb's version includes in-frame clones alone and lacks a portion of them. The sample gives roughly 460,000 clones, roughly 89% of which show up once; 0.75% to 0.85% is in the top ten. This clone appeared once. Trimming stripped 1 base from V and 8 bases from J, with 8 bases between. Per the germline V gene, CDR1 is SEHNR and CDR2 is FQNEAQ (reference sequence). The CDR3 spans 13 residues. The source of this sequence is a man aged 18-30 years with COVID-19, enrolled during active disease. V and J are TRBV7-9 and TRBJ1-4; D is unclear. The sequenced material came from peripheral blood. CDR3 nucleotides: TGTGCCAGCAGCTTAGGCGGGGTCGAAAAACTGTTTTTT. Protein sequence: CASSLGGVEKLFF.